The 28 T cell receptor beta chains below come from one sample, sequenced in a study of shared clonotypes between healthy human individuals. Libraries were prepared by immunoSEQ multiplex PCR; TCRdb keeps only in-frame clonotypes and omits some of them. The top ten clones hold almost 0.9% of a sample with around 990,000 clones, approximately 77% of them seen once. The sample was memory CD4+ T cells from PBMCs. Subset denoted: CD45RA-negative fraction. The receptors stem from a young man in good health. Some clones in this sample may be carry-over from other donors' samples.

The rearrangement joins TRBV5-1 to TRBJ2-3; D is unresolved. Trimming took 3 bases from V and 4 from J, leaving 12 bases between them. This CDR3 has 14 amino acids. Germline CDR1 is SGHRS and CDR2 is YFSETQ. The CDR3: CASSSSLEADTQYF. The CDR3 DNA is TGCGCCAGCAGCTCCTCCCTAGAAGCAGATACGCAGTATTTT.

The chain combines TRBV4-1 with TRBJ2-5; unclear D gene. Germline CDR1 and CDR2: MGHRA and YSYEKL. Trimming took off 0 bases at V and 0 bases at J, with 11 bases between the two ends. This CDR3 is 16 amino acids long. The CDR3 region has the DNA TGCGCCAGCAGCCAAGAGGTATCGAGGAACCAAGAGACCCAGTACTTC. This encodes CASSQEVSRNQETQYF.

About this clone itself: One base separates it from a far larger clone, so it is likely a read error. The identical CDR3 is also encoded by other nucleotide sequences in the sample. The V gene is TRBV5-1, the J gene TRBJ1-2, with D possibly matching TRBD1 (5 bases). The CDR3 sequence is 13 residues long. The V end was cut by 2 bases, the J end by 4 bases, with 9 bases between. The germline gives CDR1 SGHRS, CDR2 YFSETQ. CDR3 amino acids: CASSLSGIYGYTF. Written as DNA, the CDR3 is TGCGCCAGCAGCTTATCAGGGATCTATGGCTACACCTTC. Supplemented by reference TRBV5-1 and TRBJ1-2, the full variable domain reads KAGVTQTPRYLIKTRGQQVTLSCSPISGHRSVSWYQQTPGQGLQFLFEYFSETQRNKGNFPGRFSGRQFSNSRSEMNVSTLELGDSALYLCASSLSGIYGYTFGSGTRLTVV.

The V and J genes are TRBV4-3 and TRBJ1-5; D is ambiguous. Germline V gene lookup returns CDR1 LGHNA and CDR2 YSLEER. The CDR3 loop spans 14 amino acids. V gave up 1 base and J gave up 4 bases, with 8 bases separating them. The CDR3 DNA sequence: TGCGCCAGCAGCCAAGCGGGCGGAAATCAGCCCCAGCATTTT. Translating gives CASSQAGGNQPQHF.

In regard to this clone: This sequence may be a read error, since a much larger clone differs from it by one base. The J gene is TRBJ1-3, the V gene TRBV6-1, with D possibly being TRBD1 (6 bases). Trimming stripped 2 bases from V and 4 bases from J, with 6 bases between. The CDR3 covers 13 residues. Germline-derived CDR1 and CDR2 are MNHNS and SASEGT. CDR3: CASSEQGGNTIYF. CDR3 in DNA: TGTGCCAGCAGTGAACAGGGGGGAAACACCATATATTTT.

This clone has only a few counts. The chain employs TRBV11-3 and TRBJ2-3; D unresolved. V lost 4 bases and J 5 bases, leaving 7 bases between the germline ends. The CDR3 consists of 12 residues. The germline gives CDR1 SGHNT, CDR2 YENEEA. The CDR3 sequence: CASSSYLDTQYF. The CDR3 nucleotides are TGTGCCAGCAGCTCTTATTTAGATACGCAGTATTTT. The variable domain in full, with the rest retrieved from reference TRBV11-3 and TRBJ2-3, is EAGVVQSPRYKIIEKKQPVAFWCNPISGHNTLYWYLQNLGQGPELLIRYENEEAVDDSQLPKDRFSAERLKGVDSTLKIQPAELGDSAVYLCASSSYLDTQYFGPGTRLTVL.

The chain couples TRBV27 to TRBJ2-7; D gene uncertain. The germline gives CDR1 MNHEY, CDR2 SMNVEV (reference sequence). The CDR3 extends over 13 amino acids. V lost 5 bases and J lost 3, with 11 bases in between. The CDR3 here is CASSTTVNYEQYF. The CDR3 nucleotides are TGTGCCAGCAGTACTACTGTGAACTACGAGCAGTACTTC.

To note about this clone: The same CDR3 can be traced to other DNA sequences in this sample. The rearrangement joins TRBV4-1 to TRBJ2-3, with TRBD2 matching over 8 bases. The germline gives CDR1 MGHRA, CDR2 YSYEKL. With V trimmed by 1 base and J by 3 bases, 6 bases remained unmatched. The CDR3 has 16 residues. CDR3 DNA sequence: TGCGCCAGCAGCCAAGGGAGCGGGAGCGGGACAGATACGCAGTATTTT. Translating gives CASSQGSGSGTDTQYF.

This chain joins TRBV7-9 and TRBJ2-3; D is perhaps TRBD1 or TRBD2 (5 bases each). Germline assignment: CDR1 SEHNR and CDR2 FQNEAQ (reference sequence). V was trimmed by 3 bases and J by 1 base, leaving 17 bases between them. This CDR3 is built from 17 residues. The CDR3 sequence is CASSFRGPRGRTDTQYF. CDR3 DNA sequence: TGTGCCAGCAGCTTTCGGGGCCCACGGGGCCGCACAGATACGCAGTATTTT.

The chain joins TRBV5-1 to TRBJ2-5; no reliable D call. V lost 1 base to trimming and J lost 5 bases, with 9 bases between them. Germline V gene data show CDR1 as SGHRS and CDR2 as YFSETQ. The CDR3 spans 13 residues. The CDR3 DNA reads as TGCGCCAGCAGCTTGCGTGAAGGCGAGACCCAGTACTTC. This gives the protein CASSLREGETQYF.

This rearrangement joins TRBV4-3 to TRBJ1-5; 9 nucleotides agree with TRBD1. This CDR3 has 18 residues. Trimming cost V 0 bases and J 0 bases; bases outside gene matches: 6. Germline CDR1 is LGHNA and CDR2 is YSLEER. CDR3 sequence reads: CASSQDYRGRISNQPQHF. In nucleotides, the CDR3 is TGCGCCAGCAGCCAAGATTACAGGGGGCGAATTAGCAATCAGCCCCAGCATTTT.

The V and J genes are TRBV6-6 and TRBJ2-7; possible D gene TRBD2, 6 bases. The CDR3 covers 16 residues. V gave up 6 bases and J gave up 7 bases, with 25 bases separating them. CDR1 is MNHNY and CDR2 is SVGAGI in the germline V gene (reference sequence). DNA of the CDR3: TGTGCCAGCAGATCCAGCGGAGCGGGCAACTTGGGAGAGCAGTACTTC. This gives the protein CASRSSGAGNLGEQYF.

CDR3 region: CASNNRGDYGYTF. CDR3 DNA: TGTGCCAGCAATAACAGGGGTGACTATGGCTACACCTTC. This rearrangement joins TRBV28 to TRBJ1-2; 7 positions agree with TRBD1. CDR1 and CDR2 (germline): MDHEN, SYDVKM. With V trimmed by 7 bases and J by 3 bases, 5 bases remained unmatched. This CDR3 spans 13 amino acids.

The gene calls are TRBV29-1 and TRBJ1-2; D is possibly TRBD1 (5 bases). The CDR3 has 14 amino acids. Trimming pared 1 base from V and 4 bases from J, leaving 13 bases between. The germline gives CDR1 SQVTM, CDR2 ANQGSEA. CDR3 DNA sequence: TGCAGCGTTGAAGGTCGGGGGGTCAGCTATGGCTACACCTTC. This codes for CSVEGRGVSYGYTF.

This rearrangement joins TRBV7-8 to TRBJ1-2; the D is unclear. CDR3 size: 13 residues. Germline assignment: CDR1 SGHVS and CDR2 FQNEAQ. Deletions cut 1 base from V and 8 bases from J, with 11 bases between. CDR3: CASSLGGSEGYTF. DNA of the CDR3: TGTGCCAGCAGCTTAGGGGGTTCTGAAGGCTACACCTTC. The full variable domain, completed using reference TRBV7-8 and TRBJ1-2, is GAGVSQSPRYKVAKRGQDVALRCDPISGHVSLFWYQQALGQGPEFLTYFQNEAQLDKSGLPSDRFFAERPEGSVSTLKIQRTQQEDSAVYLCASSLGGSEGYTFGSGTRLTVV.

This chain uses TRBV6-1 with TRBJ1-1; D is unresolved. V was cut by 8 bases and J by 2 bases, with 9 bases left in between. The germline CDR1 and CDR2 sequences are MNHNS and SASEGT. This CDR3 has 12 residues. The CDR3 coding sequence is TGTGCCAGCGCACGATTCAACACTGAAGCTTTCTTT. This encodes CASARFNTEAFF.

V gene TRBV25-1 combines with J gene TRBJ2-3, with 10 bases that match TRBD2. CDR1 and CDR2 (germline): MGHDK, SYGVNS. J lost 0 bases, V lost 6 bases, and 12 bases had no gene match. The CDR3 is made up of 18 amino acids. CDR3 region: CASSETSTSGYSTDTQYF. The CDR3 DNA sequence: TGTGCCAGCAGCGAAACCTCGACTAGCGGGTATAGCACAGATACGCAGTATTTT.

The V gene is TRBV27, the J gene TRBJ1-2; unclear D gene. V gave up 8 bases and J gave up 0 bases, with 13 bases separating them. Germline-derived CDR1 and CDR2 are MNHEY and SMNVEV (reference sequence). This CDR3 spans 14 amino acids. CDR3 nucleotides: TGTGCCAGCGGACCTAGTGGACCTAACTATGGCTACACCTTC. It codes for CASGPSGPNYGYTF.

This clone was seen only once. The chain has TRBV6-5 and TRBJ2-1; 9 nucleotides agree with TRBD1. The germline V gene encodes CDR1 MNHEY and CDR2 SVGAGI. V shed 0 bases and J 8 bases; nucleotides not matched to a gene: 8. This CDR3 spans 16 amino acids. The CDR3 is CASSYSWGDRADEQFF. The CDR3 region has the DNA TGTGCCAGCAGTTACTCCTGGGGGGACAGGGCGGATGAGCAGTTCTTC.

The chain joins TRBV5-1 to TRBJ2-1; 9 positions agree with TRBD2. V trimming: 4 bases; J trimming: 6 bases; junction bases outside the gene matches: 8. The CDR3 sequence is 15 residues long. The germline V gene has CDR1 SGHRS and CDR2 YFSETQ. CDR3 loop: CASSGREGLGNEQFF. CDR3 nucleotides: TGCGCCAGCAGCGGGCGGGAGGGCCTTGGCAATGAGCAGTTCTTC.

A word on this clone: This specimen includes other DNA sequences encoding the same CDR3. The chain uses TRBV2 and TRBJ1-5; unclear D gene. The CDR3 contains 12 residues. Trimming removed 4 bases at V and 1 base at J, with 2 bases between. The V gene's germline CDR1 is SNHLY and CDR2 FYNNEI. In nucleotides, the CDR3 is TGTGCCAGCAGTGGCAGCAATCAGCCCCAGCATTTT. Its protein is CASSGSNQPQHF.

This sequence joins TRBV28 and TRBJ2-3, with D possibly being TRBD1 (5 bases). Looked up from germline, CDR1 is MDHEN and CDR2 is SYDVKM. The CDR3 totals 12 residues. Between the trimmed V and J ends, which lost 4 bases and 9 bases, there was a span of 11 bases. The CDR3 protein is CASSYPGMTQYF. In DNA, the CDR3 is TGTGCCAGCAGTTACCCAGGGATGACGCAGTATTTT.

The chain carries TRBV7-3 and TRBJ1-3; D gene ambiguous. The V gene lost 4 bases and the J gene lost 0 bases, with 19 bases spanning the gap. The germline V gene encodes CDR1 SGHTA and CDR2 FQGTGA. CDR3 size: 18 residues. DNA for the CDR3: TGTGCCAGCAGCTCAACCCCGGATGGTGGGTCCTCTGGAAACACCATATATTTT. Translating it yields CASSSTPDGGSSGNTIYF.

This clone has more than one count but fewer than ten. V and J are TRBV19 and TRBJ1-1, with no clear D. Germline CDR1 reads LNHDA; CDR2 reads SQIVND (reference sequence). The CDR3 runs to 11 residues. V lost 11 bases and J lost 1, with 8 bases in between. DNA of the CDR3: TGTGCCGGAGGACCGAACACTGAAGCTTTCTTT. Its translation: CAGGPNTEAFF.

The V and J genes are TRBV4-3 and TRBJ2-7; 11 nucleotides line up with TRBD2. Germline V gene data show CDR1 as LGHNA and CDR2 as YSLEER. V lost 2 bases to trimming and J lost 4 bases; unmatched junction nucleotides: 13. CDR3 length equals 18 residues. The chain's CDR3 is CASSQTSGDGLAGYEQYF. The CDR3 region has the DNA TGCGCCAGCAGCCAAACTAGCGGGGATGGACTAGCGGGTTACGAGCAGTACTTC.

This clone appeared a few times. The chain is built from TRBV5-6 and TRBJ1-5, with TRBD1 as a possible D gene (6 bases). The CDR3 spans 15 residues. V shed 3 bases and J shed 11 bases, with 21 bases lying between them. CDR1 is SGHDT and CDR2 is YYEEEE in the germline V gene. DNA of the CDR3: TGTGCCAGCAGCTCCCTTTACGCCACAGGGATGGCCCAGCATTTT. Amino acid sequence: CASSSLYATGMAQHF.

The genes are TRBV6-5 and TRBJ2-5; 14 bases align to TRBD2. Trimming took 5 bases from V and 3 from J; bases not matched to a gene: 2. CDR1 is MNHEY, CDR2 SVGAGI, per germline. CDR3 size: 15 residues. The CDR3 DNA is TGTGCCAGCAGTAGGACTAGCGGGAGGAAAGAGACCCAGTACTTC. It codes for CASSRTSGRKETQYF.

The chain combines TRBV4-2 with TRBJ2-7; possibly TRBD2 for D (6 bases). This CDR3 has 14 amino acids. Germline V CDR1 and CDR2: LGHNA, YNFKEQ. Trimming removed 5 bases from V and 6 bases from J, with 17 bases in between. CDR3 loop: CASSFGGTSSEQYF. CDR3 in DNA: TGTGCCAGCAGCTTCGGGGGAACATCGAGCGAGCAGTACTTC.